The 13 T cell receptor beta chains reported below all come from one sample, sequenced in a study of cytomegalovirus exposure and HLA in healthy donors. The PCR ran on 60 Vbeta and 13 Jbeta primers. Assay used: immunoSEQ multiplex PCR; TCRdb lists only in-frame clones, some missing. The sample carries 30,000 to 40,000 clones, 75% to 85% recorded once. Material for sequencing was PBMCs. The receptor source for this set is a woman under 30 in good health and CMV-seronegative.

J is TRBJ2-5 and V is TRBV5-3, with D unresolved. The J call is uncertain, as TRBJ2-7 better fits the DNA end. TRBV5-3 is classed as an ORF, of uncertain function. CDR3 length: 12 residues. CDR3 DNA: TGTGCCAGAAGCACGAGACTGAACGAGCAGTACTTC. Its translation: CARSTRLNEQYF.

V is TRBV11-2 and J is TRBJ2-5; perhaps TRBD2 as D (6 bases). The CDR3 has 15 residues. CDR1 SGHAT and CDR2 FQNNGV come from the germline V gene. V lost 3 bases, J lost 2 bases, and 13 bases lay in between. The CDR3 region is CASSFGGLSQETQYF. The CDR3 bases are TGTGCCAGCAGCTTTGGGGGACTCTCACAAGAGACCCAGTACTTC.

This chain joins TRBV4-3 and TRBJ2-7, with D perhaps TRBD2 (5 bases). Looked up from germline, CDR1 is LGHNA and CDR2 is YSLEER. The CDR3 has 15 amino acids. V gave up 1 base and J gave up 1 base, with 11 bases separating them. The CDR3 protein is CASSQGFEGSYEQYF. The CDR3 DNA reads as TGCGCCAGCAGCCAAGGGTTCGAGGGATCCTACGAGCAGTACTTC.

This clone was seen more than once but under ten times. The chain joins TRBV7-2 to TRBJ2-2; D perhaps matches TRBD2 (6 bases). The CDR3 runs 14 residues. Germline CDR1 SGHTA, CDR2 FQGNSA. Trimming left V 4 bases short and J 6 bases short, with 12 bases between. In DNA form, the CDR3 reads TGTGCCAGCAGCTCCACGACTAGACCCGGGGAGCTGTTTTTT. Its translation is CASSSTTRPGELFF.

The chain employs TRBV9 and TRBJ1-2; 7 nucleotides line up with TRBD1. The trim removed 1 base at V and 4 bases at J, leaving 4 bases unmatched. Germline values: CDR1 SGDLS, CDR2 YYNGEE. The CDR3 length is 14 residues. The CDR3, as DNA: TGTGCCAGCAGCGTATTAGGGGGCGGCTATGGCTACACCTTC. Translating it yields CASSVLGGGYGYTF.

The chain links TRBV7-9 to TRBJ2-7, with unresolved D. From germline, CDR1 is SEHNR and CDR2 FQNEAQ (reference sequence). The CDR3 covers 13 residues. V lost 0 bases to trimming and J lost 3 bases, with 6 bases between them. CDR3 amino acids: CASSLASYYEQYF. CDR3 sequence (DNA): TGTGCCAGCAGCTTAGCATCCTACTACGAGCAGTACTTC.

The rearrangement links TRBV29-1 to TRBJ2-3, with D unresolved. The V gene lost 7 bases and the J gene lost 4 bases, with 12 bases spanning the gap. The CDR3 covers 12 residues. Germline V gene lookup returns CDR1 SQVTM and CDR2 ANQGSEA. The DNA for the CDR3 is TGCAGCGCCCCCTCGGGTTCAGATACGCAGTATTTT. It translates to CSAPSGSDTQYF.

The chain links TRBV19 to TRBJ2-1; 9 bases map to TRBD2. Germline V gives CDR1 LNHDA, CDR2 SQIVND (reference sequence). V was pared by 6 bases and J by 5 bases, with 8 bases of the junction left unmatched. The CDR3 is 15 amino acids. In DNA form, the CDR3 reads TGTGCCAGTAGGACAGTAGCGGGAGAAGACAATGAGCAGTTCTTC. Protein product: CASRTVAGEDNEQFF.

This clone is a singleton in its sample. CDR3 bases: TGTGCCAGCAGCGGGACTGACCGGGACAGGAGCGGAATCTCCTATGGCTACACCTTC. This encodes CASSGTDRDRSGISYGYTF. The V gene is TRBV13, the J gene TRBJ1-2; the match to TRBD1 covers 8 bases. The germline gives CDR1 PRHDT, CDR2 FYEKMQ (reference sequence). The length of the CDR3 is 19 residues. J gave up 4 bases and V 5 bases, and 21 bases lay outside the gene matches.

The chain carries TRBV27 and TRBJ2-4; D is possibly TRBD1 (5 bases). Trimming stripped 4 bases from V and 0 bases from J, with 10 bases between. The CDR3 consists of 15 residues. Per the germline V gene, CDR1 is MNHEY and CDR2 is SMNVEV (reference sequence). This CDR3 reads CASSSPQAAKNIQYF. DNA of the CDR3: TGTGCCAGCAGTTCCCCACAGGCAGCCAAAAACATTCAGTACTTC.

J is TRBJ1-5 and V is TRBV7-9; TRBD1 matches at 9 bases. Germline V lookup: CDR1 SEHNR, CDR2 FQNEAQ (reference sequence). The CDR3 runs 15 residues. The V and J ends lost 5 bases and 0 bases, in that order; junction bases with no gene match: 2. The CDR3 DNA reads TGTGCCAGCAGCCAACAGGGGGCTAGCAATCAGCCCCAGCATTTT. Translating it yields CASSQQGASNQPQHF. Drawing the rest from reference TRBV7-9 and TRBJ1-5, the complete variable domain is DTGVSQNPRHKITKRGQNVTFRCDPISEHNRLYWYRQTLGQGPEFLTYFQNEAQLEKSRLLSDRFSAERPKGSFSTLEIQRTEQGDSAMYLCASSQQGASNQPQHFGDGTRLSIL.

V usage is TRBV5-5 and J usage is TRBJ2-5, with 8 bases aligning to TRBD2. Germline values: CDR1 SGHKS, CDR2 YYEKEE (reference sequence). The CDR3 runs 16 residues. The junction had 7 bases not matched to a gene; V was cut back by 1 base and J by 2 bases. The CDR3: CASSLTGLADQETQYF. The CDR3 DNA is TGTGCCAGCAGCTTGACTGGACTAGCTGATCAAGAGACCCAGTACTTC.

This clone came up once. At one of its ends the junction is not consistent with the germline gene, which may arise from a read error. J is TRBJ1-2 and V is TRBV11-2; D is uncertain. This CDR3 has 14 residues. Germline V lookup: CDR1 SGHAT, CDR2 FQNNGV. In DNA, the CDR3 is TGTGCCAGCAGCGTGCTGACTGCTAACTATGGCTACCCCTTC. Residues: CASSVLTANYGYPF.